This T cell receptor (beta chain) was captured in a study of cytomegalovirus exposure and HLA in healthy donors (dated by TCRdb to about 2017). General notes on the study: An earlier analysis of about 560 of the donors reported approximately 260 Gb of sequence data and 95 million to 120 million unique TCR beta sequences obtained from 180 million or so T cells. Of the roughly 410 genotyped donors, 70% to 90% were placed in the genetic ancestry cluster associated with self-reported Caucasian donors. In a later analysis, previously published TCR beta repertoires from more than 500 donors were re-analyzed and high-resolution HLA genotyping was added so that TCR occurrence patterns could be studied. HLA typing covered class I and class II loci at four-digit resolution. The study used immunosequencing to profile the T cell repertoires of around 600 subjects and linked those repertoires to cytomegalovirus serostatus. High-throughput TCR immunosequencing, statistical association of individual TCRs with disease status, and machine learning were combined to predict cytomegalovirus infection status. About five DR-DQ haplotypes were handled as single units for association and clustering, since linkage in the cohort was strong. Alongside the repertoire data, information on donor age, sex, ethnicity and CMV serostatus was compiled. An early release covering 550 to 650 HLA-typed donors comprised roughly 300 gigabases of sequencing data and tens of millions of unique TCR sequences. Rather than using new phenotypic data, the later analysis identified candidate immune exposures from TCR beta sequences and from how often those sequences occurred across donors. Across under 500 genotyped donors of the cohort, an average of 235,054 unique TCR beta nucleotide sequences per donor were sequenced, and approximately 17% of those sequences were non-productive. The number of donors typed differed by locus, with roughly 620-630 for A, B, C, DRB1 and DQB1, roughly 550 for DQA1, about 610 for DPA1, and roughly 450 for DPB1. All discovery cohort repertoires had been generated on a single sequencing platform. In addition to the first cohort of 666 subjects, a separate validation cohort of 120 different subjects was used. In a later genetic analysis, genome-wide SNP genotypes for about three fifths of the roughly 670 donors were used, and that subset was treated as a discovery cohort. The study aimed to test whether signatures of past pathogen exposure could be identified by cataloging public T cell receptors. An earlier analysis of 587 of the donors used high-throughput TCR beta sequencing to judge whether each TCR beta V gene segment behaved as functional or pseudogenic. Study-wide conclusions, independent of this receptor: In this cohort, only TCR beta chains were sequenced, and detectable features were limited by the absence of alpha or paired-chain data. Cytomegalovirus status was reported to be diagnosed by the classifier with high specificity and sensitivity in both the original and validation cohorts. In an earlier analysis of more than 500 of the donors, most TCR beta V segments appeared in productive rearrangements about 87% or about 30% of the time, broadly matching IMGT annotations. According to the authors, the approach could potentially be generalized to other disease states and immunological phenotypes. In a later analysis, HLA-associated TCR beta chains were found to be more clonally expanded and to have lower generation probabilities than equally common non-associated chains. HLA typing was unavailable for some donors at each locus, so association tests used only the typed subset. The study listed 150 to 200 TCR beta chains as associated with cytomegalovirus. Some IMGT-functional V segments, including TRBV6-2 and TRBV6-3, could not be told apart with the 87-base-pair reads, so those segments were excluded. A cluster of highly shared sequence variants was judged likely to be a technical artifact of the sequencing pipeline. Compared with the approximately 670-donor mean, donors in an Asian-associated ancestry cluster had fewer N-insertions in productive TCRs, according to a later genetic analysis. According to a later analysis, parvovirus B19, influenza, CMV and Epstein-Barr virus appeared linked to several top co-occurrence clusters. A few of the identified cytomegalovirus-associated TCR beta chains were confirmed in vitro to be specific for cytomegalovirus antigens. Immune exposure information for the cohort was limited to CMV serostatus. The earlier analysis of 587 of the donors excluded 15 to 20 rarely observed V segments, including chromosome 9 orphons, because counts were too low. At a false discovery rate of 0.05, a later analysis linked some 17,000 TCR beta sequences to specific HLA alleles. Most CMV-associated TCR beta chains appeared to be HLA-restricted in a later analysis, and the HLA associations seemed to be driven largely by CMV exposure. A further reported finding was that TCR beta sequences accurately predicted the HLA-A and HLA-B alleles for most subjects in the first cohort. A later analysis found that TCR association rates varied across HLA loci, with DRB1 alleles showing the most associated TCRs and HLA-C alleles the fewest. In a later genetic analysis, a missense DCLRE1C variant was associated with V-gene and J-gene trimming of TCR beta chains, and the association was replicated in an independent cohort. Correlated functional status among segregating V segments might reflect linkage disequilibrium, but an unknown experimental factor could not be ruled out. Assigning TCR associations to individual alleles was difficult when HLA alleles, especially DR and DQ, strongly co-occurred. Across donors, most TCR sequences were observed very rarely, whereas some public TCRs were present in many individuals. The presence/absence analyses assumed that sequencing depth was roughly uniform across donors, and that assumption may not be true.

The cohort was made up of several hundred healthy bone marrow donors. At the time of sampling, every cohort member was nominally healthy, though immune exposures that went unrecorded were likely present. The donor was CMV seronegative and was included in the group of under 450 seronegative cohort members. Each donor provided a peripheral blood sample, and peripheral blood mononuclear cells were used for TCR beta sequencing. The Qiagen DNeasy Blood Extraction Kit was used to extract genomic DNA from the blood cell samples. Libraries were constructed by the immunoSEQ multiplex PCR assay. The multiplex PCR relied on a mix of 60 forward primers for TCR Vbeta segments and 13 reverse primers for TCR Jbeta segments. A multiplex PCR assay on genomic DNA amplified the CDR3 region of rearranged TCR beta genes. The amplified TCR beta libraries were sequenced on the Illumina HiSeq System as 87-base-pair reads. On the authors' methods: A later analysis tallied roughly 80 million unique TCR beta chains across the 600 to 700 repertoires, and roughly 11 million of those chains were shared by two or more donors. Raw reads were error-corrected and collapsed into unique sequences with a nearest-neighbor algorithm that merged closely related sequences to remove PCR and sequencing errors. CDR3 sequences were aligned to IMGT reference sequences to assign V, D and J gene segments. For a sequence to be retained, a match of at least six nucleotides was required to both a V gene segment and a J gene segment. A rearrangement was called productive if the CDR3 had no stop codons and remained in frame with V and J, and every other rearrangement was called non-productive. Following IMGT convention, CDR3 was defined as the stretch from the second conserved V-encoded cysteine up to the conserved J-encoded phenylalanine. The earlier analysis of about 640 of the donors excluded any sequence lacking an unambiguous match to a single V gene segment. An earlier analysis of several hundred of the donors called V segments functional above 56.7% productive rearrangements and segregating when the between-donor standard deviation exceeded 5%. To diagnose cytomegalovirus status from the catalog of TCR beta chain sequences, a statistical classification framework was built. V and J gene assignment, in a later analysis, came from comparing TCR nucleotide sequences with IMGT/GENE-DB human TR gene sequences. The TCRdist pipeline was used in a later analysis to assign CDR3 sequences and most-parsimonious VDJ recombination scenarios. In a later analysis, each TCR beta chain was defined by its CDR3 amino acid sequence together with its V-gene family, and reads without a unique V-gene family were excluded. In a later analysis, nearly 600 highly shared, low-generation-probability nucleotide sequences were removed to address suspected cross-contamination and a sequencing artifact. A later analysis calculated a clonal expansion index for each public chain from normalized within-repertoire ranks of inferred template counts. In a later analysis, generation probabilities were computed using a VDJ recombination model fitted to out-of-frame rearrangements, and the results were checked against IGoR. Hypergeometric tests were used in a later analysis to score TCR-TCR, TCR-HLA and TCR-CMV co-occurrence, with a repertoire-size bias correction applied to the TCR pairs. In a later analysis, false discovery rates were estimated by permuting HLA or CMV assignments 20 times. In a later analysis, co-occurring TCRs were grouped using DBSCAN, and TCRdist sequence similarity was added for clustering within HLA-allele-positive subsets. Co-occurrence clustering excluded repertoires with fewer than 30,000 or more than 120,000 public chains, plus five with anomalous nucleotide sharing. The table was pulled from immuneACCESS by TCRdb, which kept in-frame rearrangements only. Such tables lose some clones; where checked, under half of the loss comes from unresolved V genes, and the rest has no known cause. V and J calls and clone size are those listed in that table; D and trimming were worked out from the DNA. In all, the sample holds approximately 220,000 clones, and roughly 85% of those were seen once. The ten largest clonotypes hold around 1.8% of the sample.

The CDR1 and CDR2 encoded by the germline V gene are SGHTA and FQGNSA. The CDR3, cysteine through phenylalanine, is 14 amino acids long. CDR3 DNA only is kept here, 42 bases in frame from base 1. V is clipped by 0 bases and J by 0 bases, and the sequence between their germline boundaries is 6 bases long. Concerning this clone: Its target antigen remains unknown. Within one base of it there is no much larger clone, and no base qualities were kept.

This clonotype originated in a man between 18 and 29 years old in good health and CMV-seronegative. Recombination joined TRBV7-2 with TRBJ2-7; perhaps TRBD1 is the D gene, with 5 bases matching. The specimen sequenced was PBMCs. The nucleotides are TGTGCCAGCAGCTTAGCTGACAGCTCCTACGAGCAGTACTTC. It translates as CASSLADSSYEQYF.